This T cell receptor (beta chain) was captured by sequencing in a study of blood T cell repertoires in COVID-19. Whole-study context: Whether acute or convalescent, the COVID-19 samples came from the United States, Italy and Spain. The cDNA or gDNA used as material had been derived from T cells, B-cell-depleted T cells, or PBMCs.

This clone was counted a single time. Trimming stripped 6 bases from V and 1 base from J, with 12 bases between. Germline V gene sequence: CDR1 LNHDA, CDR2 SQIVND (reference sequence). The CDR3 sequence is 14 residues long. Per the original data handling: Amplification from reference gene primers served as the basis for estimated nucleated cell counts. TCRdb keeps only in-frame clones here, not all; method: immunoSEQ multiplex PCR. Clone size and V and J calls were adopted from that table, with D and trimming inferred from the DNA. The table records 60,000 to 65,000 clones, around 80% of them present only once.

The sequencing sample was made of peripheral blood. This TCR came from a woman older than 75 with active or convalescent COVID-19. The chain uses TRBV19 and TRBJ1-1; unclear D gene. In DNA form, the CDR3 reads TGTGCCAGTAGAATCCGGGTAGGGAACACTGAAGCTTTCTTT. It translates to CASRIRVGNTEAFF.